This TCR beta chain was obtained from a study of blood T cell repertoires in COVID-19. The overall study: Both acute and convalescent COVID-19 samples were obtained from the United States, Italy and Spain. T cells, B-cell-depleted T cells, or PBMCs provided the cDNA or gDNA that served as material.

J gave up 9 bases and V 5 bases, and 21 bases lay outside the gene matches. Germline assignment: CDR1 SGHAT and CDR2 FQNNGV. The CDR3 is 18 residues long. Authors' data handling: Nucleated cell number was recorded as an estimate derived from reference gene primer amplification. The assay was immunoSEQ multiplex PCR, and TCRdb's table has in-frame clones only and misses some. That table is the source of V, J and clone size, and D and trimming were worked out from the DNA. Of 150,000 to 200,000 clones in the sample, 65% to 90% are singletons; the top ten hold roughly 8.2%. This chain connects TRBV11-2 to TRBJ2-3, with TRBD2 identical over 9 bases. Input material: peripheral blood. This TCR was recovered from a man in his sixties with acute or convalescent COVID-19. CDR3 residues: CASSPLRTSGPSVKTQYF. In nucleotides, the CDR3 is TGTGCCAGCAGCCCCCTGCGAACTAGCGGGCCATCCGTTAAGACGCAGTATTTT.